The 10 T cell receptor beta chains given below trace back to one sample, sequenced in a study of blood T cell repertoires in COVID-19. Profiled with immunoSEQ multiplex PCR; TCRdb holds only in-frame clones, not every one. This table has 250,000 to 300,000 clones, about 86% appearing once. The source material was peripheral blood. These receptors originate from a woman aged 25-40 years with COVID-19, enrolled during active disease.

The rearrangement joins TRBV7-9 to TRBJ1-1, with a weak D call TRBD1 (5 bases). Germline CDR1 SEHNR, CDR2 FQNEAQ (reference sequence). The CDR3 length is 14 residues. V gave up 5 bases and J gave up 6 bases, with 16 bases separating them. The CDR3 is CASSPTGEGPEAFF. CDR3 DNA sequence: TGTGCCAGCAGCCCTACGGGGGAGGGCCCTGAAGCTTTCTTT.

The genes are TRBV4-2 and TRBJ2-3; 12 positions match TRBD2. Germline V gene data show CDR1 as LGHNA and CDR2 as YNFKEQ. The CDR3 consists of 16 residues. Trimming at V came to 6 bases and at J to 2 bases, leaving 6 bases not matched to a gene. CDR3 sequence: CASSRLAGAYTDTQYF. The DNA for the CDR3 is TGTGCCAGCAGTCGACTAGCGGGGGCTTACACAGATACGCAGTATTTT.

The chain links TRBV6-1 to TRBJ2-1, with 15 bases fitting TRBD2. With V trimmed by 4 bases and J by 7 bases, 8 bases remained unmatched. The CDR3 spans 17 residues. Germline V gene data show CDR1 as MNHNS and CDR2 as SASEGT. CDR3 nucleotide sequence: TGTGCCAGCAGTGGTCGGACTAGCGGGGGGGCAGAAAATGAGCAGTTCTTC. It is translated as CASSGRTSGGAENEQFF.

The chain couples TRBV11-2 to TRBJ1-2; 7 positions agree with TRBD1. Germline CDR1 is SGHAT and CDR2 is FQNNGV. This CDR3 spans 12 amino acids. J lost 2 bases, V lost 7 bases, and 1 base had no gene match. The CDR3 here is CASTTGNYGYTF. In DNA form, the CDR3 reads TGTGCCAGCACGACAGGGAACTATGGCTACACCTTC.

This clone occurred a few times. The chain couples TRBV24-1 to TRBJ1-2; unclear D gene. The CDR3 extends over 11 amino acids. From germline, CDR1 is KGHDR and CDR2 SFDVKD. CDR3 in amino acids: CAAGTNYGYTF. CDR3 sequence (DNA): TGTGCTGCAGGAACTAACTATGGCTACACCTTC.

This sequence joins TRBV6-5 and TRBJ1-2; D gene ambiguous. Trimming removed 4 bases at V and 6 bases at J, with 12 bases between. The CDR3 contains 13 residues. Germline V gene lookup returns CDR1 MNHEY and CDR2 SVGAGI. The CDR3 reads CASSSSSLDGYTF. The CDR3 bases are TGTGCCAGCAGTTCCTCGTCGCTAGATGGCTACACCTTC.

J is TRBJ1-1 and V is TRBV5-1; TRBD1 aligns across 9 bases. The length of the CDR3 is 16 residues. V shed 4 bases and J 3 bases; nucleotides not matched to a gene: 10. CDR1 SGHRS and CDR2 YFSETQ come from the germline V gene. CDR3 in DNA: TGCGCCAGCAGCCCGGACAGGGGCGTGATGTACACTGAAGCTTTCTTT. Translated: CASSPDRGVMYTEAFF.

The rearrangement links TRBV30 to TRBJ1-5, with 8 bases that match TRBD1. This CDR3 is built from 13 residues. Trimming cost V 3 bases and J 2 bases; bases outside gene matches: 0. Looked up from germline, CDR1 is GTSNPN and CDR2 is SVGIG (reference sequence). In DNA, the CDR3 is TGTGCCTGGAGCAGGGGGCGCAATCAGCCCCAGCATTTT. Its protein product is CAWSRGRNQPQHF. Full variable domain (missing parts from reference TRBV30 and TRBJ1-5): SQTIHQWPATLVQPVGSPLSLECTVEGTSNPNLYWYRQAAGRGLQLLFYSVGIGQISSEVPQNLSASRPQDRQFILSSKKLLLSDSGFYLCAWSRGRNQPQHFGDGTRLSIL.

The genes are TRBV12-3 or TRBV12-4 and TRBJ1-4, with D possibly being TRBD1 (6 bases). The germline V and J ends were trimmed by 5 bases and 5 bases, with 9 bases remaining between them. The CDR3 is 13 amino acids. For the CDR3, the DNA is TGTGCCAGCAGTCTACAGGGAAATGAAAAACTGTTTTTT. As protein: CASSLQGNEKLFF.

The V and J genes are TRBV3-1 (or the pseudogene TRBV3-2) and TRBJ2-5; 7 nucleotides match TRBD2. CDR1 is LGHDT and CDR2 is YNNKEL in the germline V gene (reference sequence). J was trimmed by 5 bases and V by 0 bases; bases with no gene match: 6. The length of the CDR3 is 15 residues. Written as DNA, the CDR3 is TGTGCCAGCAGCCAAGATTCTAGCGGCGACGAGACCCAGTACTTC. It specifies CASSQDSSGDETQYF.